The 30 T cell receptor beta chains reported below all come from one sample, sequenced in a study of tumor-infiltrating lymphocytes in localized non-small cell lung cancer. The method was immunoSEQ multiplex PCR; TCRdb's version includes in-frame clones alone and lacks a portion of them. The sample has around 8,000 clones, approximately 60% seen once; the top ten hold over 10%. Material: uninvolved lung tissue not adjacent to the tumor. These receptors came from a human donor with non-small cell lung cancer.

The rearrangement joins TRBV6-5 to TRBJ2-7; 11 bases match TRBD1. With 4 bases clipped from V and 6 bases from J, the junction kept 2 bases outside the gene matches. The germline CDR1 and CDR2 sequences are MNHEY and SVGAGI. The CDR3 has 13 residues. The CDR3 DNA reads as TGTGCCAGCAGTTGGACAGGGGGCGGCGAGCAGTACTTC. Its protein is CASSWTGGGEQYF.

This clone counts as medium-sized. A read error may produce the germline difference seen at one junction end. The chain couples TRBV6-1 to TRBJ2-7; D assignment may be TRBD1 or TRBD2 (5 bases each). This CDR3 spans 15 amino acids. The germline gives CDR1 MNHNS, CDR2 SASEGT. CDR3 loop: CASSGGGFAGQEQYF. CDR3 in DNA: TGTGCCAGTAGTGGGGGTGGGTTTGCAGGTCAAGAGCAGTACTTC.

This rearrangement joins TRBV2 to TRBJ1-5; 7 bases fit TRBD1. Trimming removed 6 bases from V and 5 bases from J; junction bases left unmatched: 4. CDR1 is SNHLY, CDR2 FYNNEI, per germline. The length of the CDR3 is 13 residues. CDR3 nucleotide sequence: TGTGCCAGCAGACAGGGGTGGGATCAGCCCCAGCATTTT. This codes for CASRQGWDQPQHF.

The V gene is TRBV13, the J gene TRBJ1-6, with a possible D match to TRBD1 (6 bases). The CDR3 is made up of 14 amino acids. CDR1 is PRHDT and CDR2 is FYEKMQ in the germline V gene (reference sequence). V lost 5 bases to trimming and J lost 7 bases, with 12 bases between them. The CDR3 loop reads CASSPRQGNSPLHF. CDR3 in DNA: TGTGCCAGCAGCCCCCGTCAGGGGAATTCACCCCTCCACTTT.

This clone was detected only a few times. The rearrangement uses TRBV5-4 and TRBJ1-1; 10 bases agree with TRBD1. CDR1 SGHNT and CDR2 YYREEE come from the germline V gene (reference sequence). Trimming cost V 0 bases and J 4 bases; bases outside gene matches: 12. This CDR3 has 18 amino acids. The CDR3 spells CASSLGLATGGFGTEAFF. The CDR3 DNA reads as TGTGCCAGCAGCTTGGGCCTTGCGACAGGGGGCTTCGGCACTGAAGCTTTCTTT.

V gene TRBV2 combines with J gene TRBJ2-7; 9 bases map to TRBD1. This CDR3 region has 14 residues. In germline, CDR1 is SNHLY, CDR2 FYNNEI. V shed 5 bases, J shed 7 bases, and the junction held 9 bases outside the gene matches. CDR3 DNA sequence: TGTGCCAGCAGTCGGGACAGGGCTGCAGGGGAGCAGTACTTC. It yields the protein CASSRDRAAGEQYF.

The CDR3 region is CASSAENSGNTIYF. CDR3 nucleotides: TGTGCCAGCAGCGCAGAGAACTCTGGAAACACCATATATTTT. The rearrangement links TRBV4-2 to TRBJ1-3, with D uncertain. Deletions cut 5 bases from V and 0 bases from J, with 8 bases between. The CDR3 loop spans 14 amino acids. CDR1 LGHNA and CDR2 YNFKEQ come from the germline V gene.

This clone showed up just a few times. V is TRBV6-5 and J is TRBJ1-2; 7 bases match TRBD1. CDR3 size: 13 residues. J gave up 5 bases and V 6 bases, and 6 bases lay outside the gene matches. CDR1 is MNHEY, CDR2 SVGAGI, per germline. The CDR3 here is CASRFTGAYGYTF. CDR3 DNA: TGTGCCAGCAGGTTTACAGGGGCATATGGCTACACCTTC.

This clone is deemed medium-sized. V is TRBV11-2 and J is TRBJ1-1; 7 nucleotides line up with TRBD1. The junction had 18 bases not matched to a gene; V was cut back by 7 bases and J by 4 bases. The V gene's germline CDR1 is SGHAT and CDR2 FQNNGV. This CDR3 contains 17 residues. CDR3 in DNA: TGTGCCAGCATCCCCTGGGGGAACAGGGGAAAGGGCACTGAAGCTTTCTTT. Its protein product is CASIPWGNRGKGTEAFF. Full variable domain (outside the CDR3, taken from reference TRBV11-2 and TRBJ1-1): EAGVAQSPRYKIIEKRQSVAFWCNPISGHATLYWYQQILGQGPKLLIQFQNNGVVDDSQLPKDRFSAERLKGVDSTLKIQPAKLEDSAVYLCASIPWGNRGKGTEAFFGQGTRLTVV.

This clone has only a few counts. The chain's CDR3 is CASSQDVWAYEQYF. In nucleotides, the CDR3 is TGTGCCAGCAGCCAAGATGTGTGGGCCTACGAGCAGTACTTC. The genes are TRBV14 and TRBJ2-7; D unresolved. Germline V lookup: CDR1 SGHDN, CDR2 FVKESK. Trimming took 0 bases from V and 2 from J, leaving 8 bases between them. The CDR3 loop spans 14 amino acids. The variable domain in full, with the rest retrieved from reference TRBV14 and TRBJ2-7, is EAGVTQFPSHSVIEKGQTVTLRCDPISGHDNLYWYRRVMGKEIKFLLHFVKESKQDESGMPNNRFLAERTGGTYSTLKVQPAELEDSGVYFCASSQDVWAYEQYFGPGTRLTVT.

The CDR3 loop reads CASSIGTGVYTEAFF. Here the CDR3 DNA reads TGTGCCAGTAGTATCGGGACAGGAGTATACACTGAAGCTTTCTTT. The chain recombines TRBV19 with TRBJ1-1, with 8 bases that match TRBD1. Germline CDR1 and CDR2: LNHDA and SQIVND (reference sequence). The length of the CDR3 is 15 residues. J gave up 3 bases and V 3 bases, and 6 bases lay outside the gene matches.

This rearrangement joins TRBV7-6 to TRBJ2-7; TRBD2 matches 8 bases. Per germline, CDR1 SGHVS and CDR2 FNYEAQ. The CDR3 length is 15 residues. With 4 bases clipped from V and 5 bases from J, the junction kept 10 bases outside the gene matches. CDR3 coding DNA: TGTGCCAGCAGCTCCGGAGGGACTAGATACCACGAGCAGTACTTC. Translated: CASSSGGTRYHEQYF.

This chain uses TRBV6-6 with TRBJ2-7; D unclear. CDR1 is MNHNY and CDR2 is SVGAGI in the germline V gene (reference sequence). This CDR3 contains 14 residues. Trimming took 3 bases from V and 5 from J, leaving 14 bases between them. Here the CDR3 reads CASSYPPSGDEQYF. The CDR3 DNA reads TGTGCCAGCAGTTATCCCCCGAGTGGGGACGAGCAGTACTTC.

V is TRBV27 and J is TRBJ2-7; either TRBD1 or TRBD2 may supply D (5 bases each). The CDR3 totals 13 residues. V dropped 6 bases and J dropped 2 bases, with 11 bases sitting between them. Germline V gives CDR1 MNHEY, CDR2 SMNVEV (reference sequence). CDR3 protein: CASSRGTAYEQYF. The DNA of the CDR3 is TGTGCCAGCAGCCGAGGGACGGCCTACGAGCAGTACTTC.

This rearrangement joins TRBV30 to TRBJ1-5, with a tentative D call TRBD1 (6 bases). CDR1 is GTSNPN, CDR2 SVGIG, per germline (reference sequence). V shed 4 bases and J shed 5 bases, with 15 bases lying between them. The CDR3 covers 14 residues. The CDR3 region is CAWTRGRQDQPQHF. CDR3 nucleotide sequence: TGTGCCTGGACGCGGGGGCGTCAGGATCAGCCCCAGCATTTT.

V and J are TRBV6-5 and TRBJ2-7; D is undetermined. This CDR3 contains 15 residues. CDR1 and CDR2 from the germline V gene are MNHEY and SVGAGI. With 0 bases removed from V and 6 bases from J, the gap between germline ends came to 15 bases. The CDR3 DNA follows: TGTGCCAGCAGTTACTCGAAACCCTTCCTCGGCGAGCAGTACTTC. Amino acid sequence: CASSYSKPFLGEQYF.

V usage is TRBV7-9 and J usage is TRBJ2-7, with D unresolved. Germline CDR1 SEHNR, CDR2 FQNEAQ (reference sequence). This CDR3 has 12 residues. Trimming cost V 4 bases and J 3 bases, with 7 bases left between them. CDR3 residues: CASSSSHYEQYF. DNA for the CDR3: TGTGCCAGCAGCTCGAGTCACTACGAGCAGTACTTC.

This clone was detected only a few times. The chain joins TRBV5-1 to TRBJ1-1, with 9 bases that match TRBD1. Germline assignment: CDR1 SGHRS and CDR2 YFSETQ. Losses at the gene ends were 4 bases for V and 4 bases for J; bases not matched to a gene: 5. CDR3 length: 14 residues. CDR3 protein: CASSGPGQGTEAFF. The CDR3 coding sequence is TGCGCCAGCAGCGGGCCGGGACAGGGCACTGAAGCTTTCTTT.

The chain has TRBV4-1 and TRBJ1-6; D is unclear. Trimming left V 0 bases short and J 10 bases short, with 16 bases between. Germline CDR1 MGHRA, CDR2 YSYEKL. The CDR3 length is 16 residues. The CDR3 nucleotides are TGCGCCAGCAGCCAAGATCGGACGGGTTCGGGATCACCCCTCCACTTT. It encodes CASSQDRTGSGSPLHF.

CDR3 nucleotides: TGTGCCTGGAGTAAGGCAAGGGATCAGCCCCAGCATTTT. It codes for CAWSKARDQPQHF. The chain employs TRBV30 and TRBJ1-5; D unclear. Per the germline V gene, CDR1 is GTSNPN and CDR2 is SVGIG (reference sequence). The CDR3 consists of 13 residues. Trimming pared 2 bases from V and 5 bases from J, leaving 10 bases between.

This clone ranks as medium-sized. DNA of the CDR3: TGTGCCAGCAGCGTCCCCTCGGGGGGGCAAAACACCGGGGAGCTGTTTTTT. It encodes CASSVPSGGQNTGELFF. V gene TRBV5-4 combines with J gene TRBJ2-2; 8 bases line up with TRBD2. J gave up 2 bases and V 4 bases, and 10 bases lay outside the gene matches. CDR1 is SGHNT, CDR2 YYREEE, per germline (reference sequence). The CDR3 is 17 amino acids. Complete variable domain (other parts from reference TRBV5-4 and TRBJ2-2): ETGVTQSPTHLIKTRGQQVTLRCSSQSGHNTVSWYQQALGQGPQFIFQYYREEENGRGNFPPRFSGLQFPNYSSELNVNALELDDSALYLCASSVPSGGQNTGELFFGEGSRLTVL.

The chain uses TRBV2 and TRBJ1-3, with a possible D match to TRBD1 (5 bases). Trimming shortened V by 8 bases and J by 0 bases, and 17 bases separated the two germline ends. The germline V gene encodes CDR1 SNHLY and CDR2 FYNNEI. The CDR3 covers 16 residues. The CDR3 nucleotides read TGTGCCAGCTCTCCGGGACGGGGAAGCTCTGGAAACACCATATATTTT. Its translation is CASSPGRGSSGNTIYF. Together with reference TRBV2 and TRBJ1-3, the CDR3 gives the full variable domain: EPEVTQTPSHQVTQMGQEVILRCVPISNHLYFYWYRQILGQKVEFLVSFYNNEISEKSEIFDDQFSVERPDGSNFTLKIRSTKLEDSAMYFCASSPGRGSSGNTIYFGEGSWLTVV.

The sample holds a few counts of this clone. This sequence joins TRBV4-1 and TRBJ2-2; 8 bases agree with TRBD2. The germline V gene has CDR1 MGHRA and CDR2 YSYEKL. The junction had 2 bases not matched to a gene; V was cut back by 4 bases and J by 1 base. This CDR3 region has 15 residues. The CDR3 DNA sequence: TGCGCCAGCAGCCTAGCGGGGCGGAACACCGGGGAGCTGTTTTTT. Translated, it gives CASSLAGRNTGELFF.

DNA of the CDR3: TGCGCCAGCAGCCGGGGATCTGGGGCCAACGTCCTGACTTTC. Translated: CASSRGSGANVLTF. The chain recombines TRBV4-1 with TRBJ2-6; no reliable D call. Trimming shortened V by 4 bases and J by 1 base, and 5 bases separated the two germline ends. Germline lookup yields CDR1 MGHRA and CDR2 YSYEKL. This CDR3 is 14 amino acids long.

This chain joins TRBV5-1 and TRBJ1-1; no clear D. CDR1 SGHRS and CDR2 YFSETQ come from the germline V gene. V was cut by 4 bases and J by 1 base, with 11 bases left in between. This CDR3 has 14 amino acids. The CDR3 coding sequence is TGCGCCAGCAGCCCCTACTTCAAGAACACTGAAGCTTTCTTT. Translation gives CASSPYFKNTEAFF. Drawing the rest from reference TRBV5-1 and TRBJ1-1, the complete variable domain is KAGVTQTPRYLIKTRGQQVTLSCSPISGHRSVSWYQQTPGQGLQFLFEYFSETQRNKGNFPGRFSGRQFSNSRSEMNVSTLELGDSALYLCASSPYFKNTEAFFGQGTRLTVV.

V and J are TRBV6-5 and TRBJ2-7; maybe TRBD1 (5 bases). Per germline, CDR1 MNHEY and CDR2 SVGAGI. V lost 2 bases and J lost 7, with 12 bases in between. The CDR3 is made up of 13 amino acids. The CDR3 loop reads CASSYGRGREQYF. CDR3 sequence (DNA): TGTGCCAGCAGTTACGGTAGGGGCAGGGAGCAGTACTTC.

This clone showed up just a few times. The chain has TRBV30 and TRBJ1-6; D ambiguous. CDR1 is GTSNPN, CDR2 SVGIG, per germline (reference sequence). V was pared by 1 base and J by 5 bases, with 6 bases between. The CDR3 loop spans 13 amino acids. The CDR3 spells CAWSEADNSPLHF. The CDR3 DNA reads TGTGCCTGGAGTGAGGCGGATAATTCACCCCTCCACTTT.

This clone came up a few times. This chain uses TRBV6-1 with TRBJ1-1; D not resolved. The CDR3 is made up of 12 amino acids. Germline CDR1 is MNHNS and CDR2 is SASEGT. Deletions cut 5 bases from V and 8 bases from J, with 12 bases between. CDR3 protein: CASSYPGREAFF. The CDR3 coding sequence is TGTGCCAGCAGTTATCCCGGGAGGGAAGCTTTCTTT.

This chain connects TRBV21-1 to TRBJ2-3. TRBV21-1 is listed as a pseudogene. This CDR3 spans 15 amino acids. In DNA form, the CDR3 reads TGTGCCAGCAGCAAAGGAAGGGGGGCCACAGATACGCAGTATTTT. Its translation is CASSKGRGATDTQYF.

This clone showed up just a few times. The chain couples TRBV19 to TRBJ1-5, with D possibly matching TRBD1 (6 bases). This CDR3 spans 17 amino acids. V gave up 2 bases and J gave up 0 bases, with 14 bases separating them. CDR1 and CDR2 from the germline V gene are LNHDA and SQIVND (reference sequence). The CDR3 region has the DNA TGTGCCAGTAGTATAAGGGGGAGACTTTATAGCAATCAGCCCCAGCATTTT. This encodes CASSIRGRLYSNQPQHF.